Presented here are 10 T cell receptor beta chains from one specimen sequenced in a study of cytomegalovirus exposure and HLA in healthy donors. PCR involved 60 Vbeta and 13 Jbeta primers. Data came from immunoSEQ multiplex PCR; TCRdb stores just in-frame clones and leaves some out. This sample has about 150,000 clones, with around 79% found just once. Sequenced: PBMCs. The receptors come from a woman aged 40 to 55 in good health and CMV-seronegative.

The count of this clone is one. The CDR3 nucleotides read TGTGCCAGCAGCATCCAGGGACAGGTAACCGGGGAGCTGTTTTTT. It codes for CASSIQGQVTGELFF. The V and J genes are TRBV11-1 and TRBJ2-2; 8 nucleotides agree with TRBD1. V gave up 5 bases and J gave up 5 bases; unmatched junction bases: 7. Germline-derived CDR1 and CDR2 are SGHAT and FQDESV (reference sequence). The CDR3 is made up of 15 amino acids.

The sample holds one count of this clone. The rearrangement uses TRBV6-5 and TRBJ2-2; D is ambiguous. V was shortened by 5 bases and J by 6 bases, with 10 bases between the two germline ends. The CDR3 sequence is 13 residues long. Germline loops: CDR1 MNHEY, CDR2 SVGAGI. CDR3 nucleotide sequence: TGTGCCAGCAGTGGGCGCGTATCCGGGGAGCTGTTTTTT. Translation gives CASSGRVSGELFF.

The chain employs TRBV19 and TRBJ2-7; 9 bases agree with TRBD1. The V gene's germline CDR1 is LNHDA and CDR2 SQIVND (reference sequence). Trimming took 6 bases from V and 4 from J; bases not matched to a gene: 10. This CDR3 has 15 amino acids. In DNA form, the CDR3 reads TGTGCCAGTAGCAAGGGACAGGGAGGGTCGTACGAGCAGTACTTC. Residues: CASSKGQGGSYEQYF. The full variable domain, with the rest looked up from reference TRBV19 and TRBJ2-7, is DGGITQSPKYLFRKEGQNVTLSCEQNLNHDAMYWYRQDPGQGLRLIYYSQIVNDFQKGDIAEGYSVSREKKESFPLTVTSAQKNPTAFYLCASSKGQGGSYEQYFGPGTRLTVT.

The rearrangement joins TRBV4-1 to TRBJ2-4; possibly TRBD2 for D (5 bases). The V gene lost 1 base and the J gene lost 0 bases, with 16 bases spanning the gap. Germline CDR1 and CDR2: MGHRA and YSYEKL. The CDR3 totals 18 residues. This CDR3 is CASSQGLAYNLAKNIQYF. CDR3 bases: TGCGCCAGCAGCCAAGGCCTAGCCTACAATCTAGCCAAAAACATTCAGTACTTC.

There are a few counts of this clone. The chain has TRBV6-5 and TRBJ1-2; D is unresolved. CDR1 MNHEY and CDR2 SVGAGI come from the germline V gene. The CDR3 is 15 amino acids. Trimming removed 4 bases at V and 0 bases at J, with 12 bases between. This CDR3 reads CASSSYRRTNYGYTF. The CDR3 DNA reads as TGTGCCAGCAGTTCGTACAGAAGAACTAACTATGGCTACACCTTC.

This rearrangement joins TRBV5-8 to TRBJ1-2, with 7 bases that match TRBD1. This CDR3 has 16 amino acids. Trimming took 4 bases from V and 1 from J; bases not matched to a gene: 10. Germline assignment: CDR1 SGHTS and CDR2 YDEGEE. The CDR3 nucleotides are TGTGCCAGCAGCCCCAATCGACAGGGTGTTAACTATGGCTACACCTTC. Protein sequence: CASSPNRQGVNYGYTF.

The chain recombines TRBV7-9 with TRBJ2-3; TRBD2 matches at 8 bases. With 5 bases clipped from V and 2 bases from J, the junction kept 3 bases outside the gene matches. The CDR3 consists of 14 residues. CDR1 and CDR2 (germline): SEHNR, FQNEAQ (reference sequence). CDR3 region: CASSPRGDTDTQYF. CDR3 in DNA: TGTGCCAGCAGCCCGCGGGGGGACACAGATACGCAGTATTTT.

The rearrangement joins TRBV5-1 to TRBJ1-6; D is uncertain. The germline V gene encodes CDR1 SGHRS and CDR2 YFSETQ. There are 15 residues in the CDR3. Trimming shortened V by 0 bases and J by 4 bases, and 8 bases separated the two germline ends. The CDR3 nucleotides read TGCGCCAGCAGCTTGGACAGCCCGTATAATTCACCCCTCCACTTT. This translates into CASSLDSPYNSPLHF.

The V gene is TRBV20-1, the J gene TRBJ1-1; the D gene is possibly TRBD1 (5 bases). This CDR3 has 11 residues. V was clipped by 5 bases and J by 7 bases, with 11 bases between them. The germline CDR1 and CDR2 sequences are DFQATT and SNEGSKA (reference sequence). The chain's CDR3 is CSAFRGGEAFF. CDR3 bases: TGCAGTGCTTTTCGGGGGGGTGAAGCTTTCTTT.

This clone has just a few counts. This chain links TRBV4-1 with TRBJ1-4; 7 nucleotides line up with TRBD1. CDR1 is MGHRA and CDR2 is YSYEKL in the germline V gene. Germline trimming cut 8 bases from V and 4 bases from J; bases unmatched to any gene: 7. CDR3 length: 14 residues. CDR3 nucleotide sequence: TGCGCCAGCGATCTGACAGGGCTTAATGAAAAACTGTTTTTT. Its protein is CASDLTGLNEKLFF.